This T cell receptor (beta chain) was recovered during a study of cytomegalovirus exposure and HLA in healthy donors (dated by TCRdb to the late 2010s). Notes on the research overall: In an earlier analysis of roughly 590 of the donors, 276 Gb of sequence data and roughly 100 million unique TCR beta sequences from 150 million to 200 million T cells were reported. The aim of the study was to test whether cataloging public T cell receptors could identify signatures of past pathogen exposure. A later analysis re-examined previously published TCR beta repertoires from more than 600 donors and added high-resolution HLA genotyping to investigate patterns of TCR occurrence. Using immunosequencing, the study profiled T cell repertoires from some 670 subjects and related those repertoires to cytomegalovirus serostatus. Donor age, sex, ethnicity and CMV serostatus were collected together with the repertoire data. Roughly 5 DR-DQ haplotypes were handled as single units for association and clustering, since linkage in the cohort was strong. Roughly 300 gigabases of sequencing data and 70 million to 100 million unique TCR sequences made up an early release that covered several hundred HLA-typed donors. An earlier analysis of 500 to 750 of the donors applied high-throughput TCR beta sequencing to assess whether each TCR beta V gene segment acted as functional or pseudogenic. HLA typing included class I and class II loci at four-digit resolution. All discovery cohort repertoires had been generated on a single sequencing platform. Typing coverage varied by locus: roughly 620-640 donors for A, B, C, DRB1 and DQB1; under 550 for DQA1; more than 600 for DPA1; under 490 for DPB1. Among the approximately 400 genotyped donors, around 81% belonged to the genetic ancestry cluster associated with self-reported Caucasian donors. A later genetic analysis took genome-wide SNP genotypes for about 65% of the 666 donors and used that subset as a discovery cohort. Across 300 to 400 genotyped donors of the cohort, an average of about 240,000 unique TCR beta nucleotide sequences per donor were sequenced, and roughly a sixth of those sequences were non-productive. A separate validation cohort of about 110 different subjects was used in addition to the approximately 700-subject first cohort. To predict cytomegalovirus infection status, the study combined high-throughput TCR immunosequencing, statistical association of individual TCRs with disease status, and machine learning. Rather than drawing on any new phenotypic data, the later analysis identified candidate immune exposures from TCR beta sequences and the way those sequences occurred across donors. The study at large found these results: Some IMGT-functional V segments, including TRBV6-2 and TRBV6-3, could not be told apart with the 87-base-pair reads, so those segments were excluded. A further reported finding was that TCR beta sequences accurately predicted the HLA-A and HLA-B alleles for most subjects in the first cohort. Most TCR sequences were seen in very few donors, while some public TCRs were found in many individuals. For the cohort, immune exposure information was limited to CMV serostatus. About 17 rarely observed V segments, including chromosome 9 orphons, were excluded from the earlier analysis of some 590 of the donors because counts were too low. In a later analysis, around 17,000 TCR beta sequences were associated with specific HLA alleles at a false discovery rate of 0.05. In a later genetic analysis, a missense DCLRE1C variant was associated with V-gene and J-gene trimming of TCR beta chains, and the association was replicated in an independent cohort. In a later analysis, most CMV-associated TCR beta chains were found to appear HLA-restricted, with HLA associations seemingly driven largely by CMV exposure. It was suggested by the authors that the approach could potentially be generalized to other disease states and immunological phenotypes. A later analysis found that TCR association rates varied across HLA loci, with DRB1 alleles showing the most associated TCRs and HLA-C alleles the fewest. According to a later analysis, parvovirus B19, influenza, CMV and Epstein-Barr virus appeared linked to several top co-occurrence clusters. A group of highly shared sequence variants was considered likely to be a technical artifact of the sequencing pipeline. The classifier was reported to diagnose cytomegalovirus status with high specificity and sensitivity in both the original cohort and the validation cohort. A total of 150 to 200 TCR beta chains were listed by the study as associated with cytomegalovirus. The cohort was sequenced for TCR beta chains only, and without alpha or paired-chain data the features that could be detected were limited. In an earlier analysis of 587 of the donors, most TCR beta V segments were observed in productive rearrangements about 87% or about 30% of the time, broadly matching IMGT annotations. Presence/absence analyses assumed roughly uniform sequencing depth across donors, an assumption that may not hold. According to a later genetic analysis, donors in an Asian-associated ancestry cluster had fewer N-insertions in productive TCRs than the roughly 660-donor mean. Linkage disequilibrium might explain the correlated functional status among segregating V segments, but an unknown experimental factor could not be excluded. A few of the identified cytomegalovirus-associated TCR beta chains were confirmed in vitro to be specific for cytomegalovirus antigens. Strong co-occurrence of HLA alleles, especially DR and DQ, made assigning TCR associations to individual alleles difficult. A later analysis found that HLA-associated TCR beta chains were more clonally expanded and had lower generation probabilities than equally common non-associated chains. HLA typing was unavailable for some donors at each locus, so association tests used only the typed subset.

Library construction relied on the immunoSEQ multiplex PCR assay. A mixture of 60 forward primers for TCR Vbeta segments and 13 reverse primers for TCR Jbeta segments was used in the multiplex PCR. A multiplex PCR assay on genomic DNA amplified the CDR3 region of rearranged TCR beta genes. Amplified TCR beta libraries were sequenced as 87-base-pair reads on the Illumina HiSeq System. As for the original processing: Across the 670 or so repertoires, a later analysis counted 80 million or so unique TCR beta chains, 9.5 million to 13 million of which were shared by at least two donors. Raw reads were error-corrected and collapsed into unique sequences by a nearest-neighbor algorithm in which closely related sequences were merged to remove PCR and sequencing errors. CDR3 sequences were aligned to IMGT reference sequences to assign V, D and J gene segments. For a sequence to be retained, a match of at least six nucleotides to both a V gene segment and a J gene segment was required. A rearrangement counted as productive if the CDR3 had no stop codons and remained in frame with V and J, and every other rearrangement counted as non-productive. CDR3 was defined according to IMGT convention as the region running from the second conserved V-encoded cysteine to the conserved J-encoded phenylalanine. The earlier analysis of 450 to 750 of the donors excluded any sequence lacking an unambiguous match to a single V gene segment. An earlier analysis of some 500 of the donors classified V segments as functional when productive rearrangements were above 56.7% and as segregating when the standard deviation between donors was above 5%. A statistical classification framework was built for diagnosing cytomegalovirus status from the catalog of TCR beta chain sequences. In a later analysis, TCR nucleotide sequences were compared against IMGT/GENE-DB human TR gene sequences so that V and J genes could be assigned. The TCRdist pipeline was used in a later analysis to assign CDR3 sequences and most-parsimonious VDJ recombination scenarios. In a later analysis, each TCR beta chain was defined by its CDR3 amino acid sequence together with its V-gene family, and reads without a unique V-gene family were excluded. In a later analysis, some 600 highly shared, low-generation-probability nucleotide sequences were removed to address suspected cross-contamination and a sequencing artifact. For each public chain, a later analysis derived a clonal expansion index from normalized ranks of inferred template counts within each repertoire. In a later analysis, generation probabilities were computed with a VDJ recombination model fitted to out-of-frame rearrangements, and the resulting probabilities were checked against IGoR. In a later analysis, hypergeometric tests were used to score TCR-TCR, TCR-HLA and TCR-CMV co-occurrence, with a repertoire-size bias correction applied to TCR pairs. False discovery rates were estimated in a later analysis by permuting HLA or CMV assignments 20 times. In a later analysis, co-occurring TCRs were grouped using DBSCAN, and TCRdist sequence similarity was added for clustering within HLA-allele-positive subsets. Repertoires with fewer than 30,000 or more than 120,000 public chains were left out of co-occurrence clustering, as were four to six repertoires with anomalous nucleotide sharing. TCRdb provides this immuneACCESS table in a form limited to in-frame rearrangements. Some clones are lacking; in checked studies, under half of them reflect an unresolved V gene, and why the rest are absent is not known. D and trimming were read from the DNA, whereas the V and J calls and clone size are those reported in that table. For this sample the table gives 130,000 or so clones, of which roughly 60% were detected only once. The ten biggest clones cover 2% to 2.5% of the sample.

The CDR3 numbers 16 residues from cysteine through phenylalanine. Left in the record is the CDR3 DNA by itself, 48 bases read in frame from the first base. As encoded in the germline V gene, CDR1 is SNHLY while CDR2 is FYNNEI. Clipping removes 11 bases from V and 6 bases from J, with 20 as the unmatched junction base count. Details on this clone: The antigen this receptor binds is unknown. The sample holds no much larger clone one base away, and base qualities are not on file.

The cohort was made up of roughly 670 healthy bone marrow donors. All cohort members were sampled while nominally healthy, although unrecorded immune exposures were likely present. The donor was CMV seronegative and belonged to the group of 352 seronegative cohort members. A peripheral blood sample was provided by each donor, and peripheral blood mononuclear cells were used for TCR beta sequencing. The Qiagen DNeasy Blood Extraction Kit was used to extract genomic DNA from the blood cell samples. The clonotype originates from a woman aged 40 to 50 in good health and CMV-seronegative. The chain is assembled from TRBV2 and TRBJ1-2; the junction holds 8 bases that match TRBD1. The sample comprised PBMCs. The CDR3 protein: CAVATSDRALSHGYTF. The nucleotide sequence is given as TGTGCCGTCGCCACCTCGGACAGGGCCCTTTCCCATGGCTACACCTTC.